This is a list of T cell receptor beta chains from one sample in a study of blood T cells in healthy people across ages. In TCRdb, the 5' RACE reads were re-called with MiXCR into one record per CDR3 protein. The sample has about 900,000 distinct CDR3 sequences, approximately 59% seen once. The sequencing input was blood. The receptors originated from a man younger than 40 in good health. The CDR3 runs from the conserved cysteine through the conserved F or W. A D gene is named only where the DNA matches it firmly. A row's size may be missing; if present it is once, few, many or a size class.

TRBD1	TRBV6-1	TRBJ1-2	NA	TGTGCCAGCAGTTTTCGGGACAGGGTTTCCCCCTATGGCTACACCTTC	CASSFRDRVSPYGYTF
TRBD1	TRBV20-1	TRBJ1-1	NA	TGCAGTGCTAAAGGGGGACAGGGCGACAAAGGGACTGAAGCTTTCTTT	CSAKGGQGDKGTEAFF
TRBD2	TRBV4-2	TRBJ2-4	once	TGTGCCAGCAGCCAAAGCGGGGCAATTACTAGCGGGATGAGGATTCAGTACTTC	CASSQSGAITSGMRIQYF
TRBD2	TRBV29-1	TRBJ2-3	NA	TGCAGCGTGCCCGAGGGCGGGAGGGACTATAGCACAGATACGCAGTATTTT	CSVPEGGRDYSTDTQYF
NA	TRBV7-9	TRBJ1-2	NA	TGTTCCAGCAGCGAGGACACGGCAGGCTACACCTTC	CSSSEDTAGYTF
TRBD1	TRBV20-1	TRBJ1-5	few	TGCAGTGCTAGAGATGTGACAGGGCTACCTTGGCCCCAGCATTTT	CSARDVTGLPWPQHF
TRBD1	TRBV29-1	TRBJ1-2	once	TGCAGCGTGGAAACAGGGGGGGCCTATGGCTACACCTTC	CSVETGGAYGYTF
NA	TRBV9	TRBJ2-7	NA	TGTGCCAGCAGCGTTAGCGACGGTTCCTACGAGCAGTACTTC	CASSVSDGSYEQYF
NA	TRBV9	TRBJ1-5	NA	TGTGCCAGCAGCGCCTCCGCGAGTTTCAATCAGCCCCAGCATTTT	CASSASASFNQPQHF
NA	TRBV2	TRBJ2-1	NA	TGTGCCAGCAGGCCCGGGACGGGGCGATACAATGAGCAGTTCTTC	CASRPGTGRYNEQFF
TRBD2	TRBV7-8	TRBJ2-5	once	TGTGCCAGCAGCTTAGATCAAGCGGGGCCTATGGAAGAGACCCAGTACTTC	CASSLDQAGPMEETQYF
NA	TRBV20-1	TRBJ1-5	NA	TGCAGTGCTAATCAGGGTTTTAGCAATCAGCCCCAGCATTTT	CSANQGFSNQPQHF
NA	TRBV7-2	TRBJ1-5	once	TGTGCCAGCAGCTTAGGGGCTCAGGTCCCTCCGCCCCAGCATTTT	CASSLGAQVPPPQHF